The 29 T cell receptor beta chains listed next were all sequenced from one sample in a study of chemoradiotherapy in HPV16-positive cancers. Profiling relied on immunoSEQ multiplex PCR, and the TCRdb table lists in-frame clones only, not all of them. The sample has approximately 13,000 clones; about 75% are singletons. This material was acquired from a patient who underwent chemoradiotherapy. The receptors stem from a human donor with HPV-associated anogenital cancer.

The chain links TRBV11-2 to TRBJ1-4; D is possibly TRBD1 (6 bases). Trimming removed 3 bases at V and 3 bases at J, with 11 bases between. This CDR3 contains 15 residues. From germline, CDR1 is SGHAT and CDR2 FQNNGV. For the CDR3, the DNA is TGTGCCAGCAGCTTCAACAGGGCCCCTAATGAAAAACTGTTTTTT. Translating it yields CASSFNRAPNEKLFF.

The V call is TRBV7-9, the J call TRBJ2-1; TRBD1 might be the D (6 bases). Trimming left V 4 bases short and J 8 bases short, with 9 bases between. Looked up from germline, CDR1 is SEHNR and CDR2 is FQNEAQ (reference sequence). CDR3 length equals 12 residues. The CDR3 nucleotides read TGTGCCAGCAGCTACAAGGGGGATGAGCAGTTCTTC. Protein sequence: CASSYKGDEQFF.

The chain employs TRBV4-3 and TRBJ2-1; 7 bases line up with TRBD1. V lost 3 bases and J lost 5; bases outside the gene matches: 7. The CDR3 sequence is 15 residues long. In germline, CDR1 is LGHNA, CDR2 YSLEER. As DNA, the CDR3 is TGCGCCAGCAGCCAGCTCACAGGGGTGAACAATGAGCAGTTCTTC. It encodes CASSQLTGVNNEQFF.

This chain joins TRBV28 and TRBJ2-7, with 8 nucleotides matching TRBD1. The germline V gene encodes CDR1 MDHEN and CDR2 SYDVKM. The junction had 9 bases not matched to a gene; V was cut back by 4 bases and J by 4 bases. CDR3 size: 15 residues. The CDR3 reads CASSSRTGSIYEQYF. CDR3 in DNA: TGTGCCAGCAGTTCGCGGACAGGGTCTATTTACGAGCAGTACTTC.

This chain joins TRBV6-5 and TRBJ1-4; 7 bases agree with TRBD1. The V gene end was trimmed by 0 bases and the J gene end by 7 bases; junction bases not matched to a gene: 8. The length of the CDR3 is 16 residues. CDR1 and CDR2 (germline): MNHEY, SVGAGI. The CDR3 protein is CASSYSGTASGEKLFF. For the CDR3, the DNA is TGTGCCAGCAGTTACTCGGGGACAGCGAGCGGTGAAAAACTGTTTTTT.

This clone was observed once. This chain joins TRBV10-2 and TRBJ1-1; D might be TRBD1 (5 bases). This CDR3 spans 13 amino acids. The V gene lost 2 bases and the J gene lost 4 bases, with 8 bases spanning the gap. Looked up from germline, CDR1 is WSHSY and CDR2 is SAAADI. Here the CDR3 DNA reads TGCGCCAGCAGTGAGGGGGGGAGCACTGAAGCTTTCTTT. Protein: CASSEGGSTEAFF.

This chain connects TRBV5-1 to TRBJ1-1, with D possibly TRBD1 on 5 matching bases. Between the trimmed V and J ends, which lost 5 bases and 7 bases, there was a span of 12 bases. The V gene's germline CDR1 is SGHRS and CDR2 YFSETQ. The CDR3 covers 12 residues. The CDR3 bases are TGCGCCAGCAGGAAAACAGGCGATGAAGCTTTCTTT. This encodes CASRKTGDEAFF.

The chain joins TRBV4-1 to TRBJ2-7; TRBD2 agrees at 9 bases. The CDR3 consists of 16 residues. CDR1 is MGHRA, CDR2 YSYEKL, per germline. J gave up 2 bases and V 4 bases, and 9 bases lay outside the gene matches. The CDR3 sequence is CASSRLGLAPTYEQYF. The CDR3 DNA reads TGCGCCAGCAGCCGCCTCGGACTAGCGCCAACCTACGAGCAGTACTTC.

CDR3: CASSEWGGVVVTEAFF. CDR3 sequence (DNA): TGTGCCAGCAGTGAATGGGGGGGAGTCGTTGTTACTGAAGCTTTCTTT. The V gene is TRBV6-1, the J gene TRBJ1-1; TRBD1 is a possible D gene (5 bases). Germline CDR1 is MNHNS and CDR2 is SASEGT. V gave up 2 bases and J gave up 5 bases, with 18 bases separating them. CDR3 length: 16 residues.

This sequence joins TRBV28 and TRBJ1-3; D is perhaps TRBD1 (6 bases). With 1 base removed from V and 4 bases from J, the gap between germline ends came to 14 bases. The CDR3 covers 16 residues. Germline CDR1 reads MDHEN; CDR2 reads SYDVKM. The CDR3 DNA follows: TGTGCCAGCAGTTTATCTTCAGGGGCGTACGGAAACACCATATATTTT. Its translation is CASSLSSGAYGNTIYF.

The chain is built from TRBV7-3 and TRBJ2-3; weak D call: TRBD1 (6 bases). The ends were cut back, 4 bases at V and 0 bases at J, with 14 bases in the middle. This CDR3 has 16 amino acids. Germline CDR1 is SGHTA and CDR2 is FQGTGA. CDR3 bases: TGTGCCAGCAGCTCACAACAGGGCCCCAGCACAGATACGCAGTATTTT. It is translated as CASSSQQGPSTDTQYF.

The chain has TRBV6-6 and TRBJ2-2; D ambiguous. In germline, CDR1 is MNHNY, CDR2 SVGAGI (reference sequence). The CDR3 is 12 amino acids. With 2 bases removed from V and 3 bases from J, the gap between germline ends came to 1 base. CDR3 in amino acids: CASSYDTGELFF. The CDR3 nucleotides are TGTGCCAGCAGTTACGACACCGGGGAGCTGTTTTTT.

The rearrangement joins TRBV9 to TRBJ1-2, with 8 bases that match TRBD1. CDR3 length: 13 residues. Looked up from germline, CDR1 is SGDLS and CDR2 is YYNGEE. The trim removed 4 bases at V and 8 bases at J, leaving 7 bases unmatched. CDR3 sequence (DNA): TGTGCCAGCAGCCCGGGACAGGCGGGGGGCTACACCTTC. It yields the protein CASSPGQAGGYTF.

This clone was seen a few times. The chain recombines TRBV21-1 with TRBJ2-7. TRBV21-1 is deemed a pseudogene. The length of the CDR3 is 14 residues. DNA for the CDR3: TGTGCCAGCAGCCGCCGGGACCTCCTCTACGAGCAGTACTTC. Protein: CASSRRDLLYEQYF.

This clone has a handful of counts. Sequence at one end of the junction differs from germline and may be a read error. The chain couples TRBV25-1 to TRBJ2-1; possibly TRBD1 or TRBD2 for D (5 bases each). The CDR3 contains 11 residues. Germline CDR1 is MGHDK and CDR2 is SYGVNS. The CDR3 DNA reads TGTGCCAGCAGTGAATCCGGGACCACGATCTTC. It codes for CASSESGTTIF.

The genes are TRBV28 and TRBJ1-1; D not resolved. Germline-derived CDR1 and CDR2 are MDHEN and SYDVKM. Trimming removed 5 bases at V and 5 bases at J, with 12 bases between. This CDR3 region has 13 residues. Written as DNA, the CDR3 is TGTGCCAGCAGTCATCACAGCGGGACTGAAGCTTTCTTT. This gives the protein CASSHHSGTEAFF. Looking up the rest from reference TRBV28 and TRBJ1-1 gives the full variable domain: DVKVTQSSRYLVKRTGEKVFLECVQDMDHENMFWYRQDPGLGLRLIYFSYDVKMKEKGDIPEGYSVSREKKERFSLILESASTNQTSMYLCASSHHSGTEAFFGQGTRLTVV.

V usage is TRBV27 and J usage is TRBJ2-1; 9 nucleotides match TRBD1. Per the germline V gene, CDR1 is MNHEY and CDR2 is SMNVEV (reference sequence). Unmatched junction bases numbered 3, after V lost 0 bases and J lost 3 bases. The CDR3 totals 16 residues. The CDR3 region has the DNA TGTGCCAGCAGTTTATCGGGACAGGGAATCTACAATGAGCAGTTCTTC. Encoded protein: CASSLSGQGIYNEQFF.

The chain employs TRBV4-1 and TRBJ2-2, with D tentatively TRBD2 (6 bases). The V gene lost 1 base and the J gene lost 3 bases, with 12 bases spanning the gap. Germline V CDR1 and CDR2: MGHRA, YSYEKL. The CDR3 runs to 16 residues. The CDR3 is CASSQAREIYTGELFF. DNA of the CDR3: TGCGCCAGCAGCCAAGCCCGGGAGATTTACACCGGGGAGCTGTTTTTT.

This clone appeared a few times. The chain combines TRBV19 with TRBJ2-7, with TRBD2 matching over 9 bases. Germline V gene sequence: CDR1 LNHDA, CDR2 SQIVND (reference sequence). V dropped 2 bases and J dropped 5; count of bases not matched to a gene: 1. The CDR3 length is 13 residues. In nucleotides, the CDR3 is TGTGCCAGTAGTATACTAGCGGGACACGAGCAGTACTTC. It yields the protein CASSILAGHEQYF.

The CDR3 coding sequence is TGTGCCAGCAGCCAATACACAGGGGGCTTCTACAATGAGCAGTTCTTC. Translated, it gives CASSQYTGGFYNEQFF. The chain combines TRBV7-9 with TRBJ2-1; 9 bases are shared with TRBD1. Germline CDR1 is SEHNR and CDR2 is FQNEAQ (reference sequence). After removal of 5 bases from V and 3 bases from J, the junction contained 8 bases not matched to a gene. This CDR3 is built from 16 residues.

The table lists this clone with a few counts. CDR3 region: CASSFMTMAYNEQFF. The DNA of the CDR3 is TGTGCCAGCAGTTTTATGACTATGGCCTACAATGAGCAGTTCTTC. This rearrangement joins TRBV28 to TRBJ2-1, with TRBD2 as a possible D gene (5 bases). This CDR3 has 15 residues. CDR1 and CDR2 from the germline V gene are MDHEN and SYDVKM. Trimming removed 3 bases at V and 2 bases at J, with 11 bases between. The complete variable domain, with remaining parts taken from reference TRBV28 and TRBJ2-1, reads DVKVTQSSRYLVKRTGEKVFLECVQDMDHENMFWYRQDPGLGLRLIYFSYDVKMKEKGDIPEGYSVSREKKERFSLILESASTNQTSMYLCASSFMTMAYNEQFFGPGTRLTVL.

V gene TRBV19 combines with J gene TRBJ2-1; D is perhaps TRBD1 (8 bases). V dropped 7 bases and J dropped 8 bases, with 15 bases sitting between them. The germline V gene encodes CDR1 LNHDA and CDR2 SQIVND (reference sequence). The CDR3 has 13 amino acids. Here the CDR3 DNA reads TGTGCCAGTACCAGGACAGGGAGGGATGAGCAGTTCTTC. Its translation: CASTRTGRDEQFF.

The chain recombines TRBV28 with TRBJ2-2; TRBD1 aligns across 8 bases. Germline trimming cut 5 bases from V and 1 base from J; bases unmatched to any gene: 6. This CDR3 is built from 16 residues. Germline CDR1 reads MDHEN; CDR2 reads SYDVKM. The CDR3: CASSPPGTGNTGELFF. The CDR3 DNA reads TGTGCCAGCAGTCCCCCCGGGACAGGGAACACCGGGGAGCTGTTTTTT.

This clone has just one count. The CDR3 protein is CAWSVFGRRTNTGELFF. The DNA for the CDR3 is TGTGCCTGGAGTGTATTCGGGCGACGCACGAACACCGGGGAGCTGTTTTTT. The V gene is TRBV30, the J gene TRBJ2-2; no firm D call. V gave up 0 bases and J gave up 0 bases, with 14 bases separating them. The CDR3 is 17 residues long. CDR1 GTSNPN and CDR2 SVGIG come from the germline V gene (reference sequence). Supplemented by reference TRBV30 and TRBJ2-2, the full variable domain reads SQTIHQWPATLVQPVGSPLSLECTVEGTSNPNLYWYRQAAGRGLQLLFYSVGIGQISSEVPQNLSASRPQDRQFILSSKKLLLSDSGFYLCAWSVFGRRTNTGELFFGEGSRLTVL.

This clone occurred a few times. The rearrangement joins TRBV15 to TRBJ1-4, with D uncertain. The CDR3 sequence is 15 residues long. Germline-derived CDR1 and CDR2 are LNHNV and YYDKDF (reference sequence). Trimming removed 0 bases from V and 0 bases from J, with 5 bases in between. CDR3 in DNA: TGTGCCACCAGCAGAGACGTGTCAACTAATGAAAAACTGTTTTTT. Translation: CATSRDVSTNEKLFF.

The DNA for the CDR3 is TGTGCCAGCAGTAACGACAATGAGCAGTTCTTC. Translated: CASSNDNEQFF. This rearrangement joins TRBV6-1 to TRBJ2-1; D gene unclear. V was cut by 5 bases and J by 5 bases, with 4 bases left in between. The CDR3 is made up of 11 amino acids. The germline V gene has CDR1 MNHNS and CDR2 SASEGT.

V is TRBV15 and J is TRBJ1-2; 10 bases are shared with TRBD1. The junction had 11 bases not matched to a gene; V was cut back by 7 bases and J by 0 bases. Germline loops: CDR1 LNHNV, CDR2 YYDKDF (reference sequence). This CDR3 contains 17 residues. This CDR3 is CATTTRDRGQANYGYTF. The CDR3 DNA reads as TGTGCCACCACAACGCGGGACAGGGGACAAGCTAACTATGGCTACACCTTC.

This chain links TRBV27 with TRBJ1-5, with 9 positions matching TRBD1. The CDR3 covers 14 residues. V trimming: 5 bases; J trimming: 6 bases; junction bases outside the gene matches: 5. Germline V CDR1 and CDR2: MNHEY, SMNVEV (reference sequence). CDR3 sequence (DNA): TGTGCCAGCAGTAAGACAGGGGGAAGTCAGCCCCAGCATTTT. Its translation: CASSKTGGSQPQHF.

This clone is labeled medium-sized. The rearrangement links TRBV13 to TRBJ2-3, with D maybe TRBD2 (5 bases). This CDR3 has 16 residues. Trimming took off 5 bases at V and 1 base at J, with 16 bases between the two ends. The germline gives CDR1 PRHDT, CDR2 FYEKMQ (reference sequence). The CDR3 region is CASSPGVAPRTDTQYF. The CDR3 DNA is TGTGCCAGCAGCCCCGGGGTAGCGCCACGCACAGATACGCAGTATTTT. Full variable domain (remainder filled in from reference TRBV13 and TRBJ2-3): AAGVIQSPRHLIKEKRETATLKCYPIPRHDTVYWYQQGPGQDPQFLISFYEKMQSDKGSIPDRFSAQQFSDYHSELNMSSLELGDSALYFCASSPGVAPRTDTQYFGPGTRLTVL.